This T cell receptor (beta chain) was sequenced for a study of Ad26.COV2.S vaccination and SARS-CoV-2 variants. Across the whole study: In the COV1001 trial, the donor was in the Ad26.COV2.S arm.

Measured with immunoSEQ multiplex PCR; TCRdb has only the in-frame clones, and not every one. Of some 450,000 clones in the sample, roughly 88% were seen once. As for treatment: around 19 received Ad26.COV2.S at low or high dose, single or two shots; about 5 received placebo; per-sample allocation not given. Day 63 after the first vaccine or placebo injection was the time point for sampling. CDR3 length equals 15 residues. The germline V gene encodes CDR1 MNHEY and CDR2 SMNVEV (reference sequence). V gave up 3 bases and J gave up 0 bases; unmatched junction bases: 2. The chain links TRBV27 to TRBJ1-5, with 7 bases lining up with TRBD1. This clonotype was sampled from a person aged 18 to 59 who received the Ad26.COV2.S COVID-19 vaccine or a placebo. The material sequenced was peripheral blood, taken in a trial of Ad26.COV2.S vaccine versus placebo. The CDR3, as DNA: TGTGCCAGCAGTTTCAGGGGGTATAGCAATCAGCCCCAGCATTTT. Translating gives CASSFRGYSNQPQHF.